The T cell receptor (beta chain) under discussion was sequenced for a study of spatial heterogeneity in lung cancer. TCRdb reprocessed the 5' RACE reads with MiXCR, giving one entry per CDR3 protein. Found here are roughly 100,000 distinct CDR3 sequences, approximately 8.5% of them singletons; the top ten hold about 7%. Time point here: sample taken at primary tumor resection. Frozen PBMC, nontumor lung or tumor provided whole RNA, which was sequenced unsorted. The 60 to 90 donors had untreated early-stage non-small cell lung cancer. V was shortened by 5 bases and J by 3 bases, with 16 bases between the two germline ends. This CDR3 is built from 16 residues. CDR1 and CDR2 (germline): SGHVS, FNYEAQ.

The origin of this receptor is a male donor with early-stage non-small cell lung cancer. The chain uses TRBV7-6 and TRBJ2-2; D not resolved. This sample comprised PBMCs, obtained at surgery. In nucleotides, the CDR3 is TGTGCCAGCAGCCCAGATTTCCCAGTCCACACCGGGGAGCTGTTTTTT. Residues: CASSPDFPVHTGELFF.